The T cell receptor (beta chain) under discussion was sequenced for a study of shared clonotypes between healthy human individuals. Across the whole study: Each donor had three CD4 naive, three CD4 memory, two CD8 naive and one CD8 memory plate.

CD45RO-negative CD8 cells positively selected for CCR7 made up the naive population, which excluded terminally differentiated effector memory CD45RA+ cells. The study drew its donors from healthy HIV-negative adults without recent acute infections or vaccinations. Points from the study as a whole: Larger richness was generally estimated for naive than memory subsets. Naive CD4 clonotypes were shared across several donors at about 5%.

The assay was immunoSEQ multiplex PCR, and TCRdb's table has in-frame clones only and misses some. The sample has some 2 million clones, approximately 94% seen once; the top ten hold roughly 1.1%. The CDR3 has 14 amino acids. The ends were cut back, 3 bases at V and 1 base at J, with 9 bases in the middle. Per germline, CDR1 MGHRA and CDR2 YSYEKL. Worth noting for this clone: What it binds is not known.

The source material was naive CD8+ T cells sorted from blood. J is TRBJ1-1 and V is TRBV4-1; D may be TRBD1 (6 bases). The TCR comes from a young man in good health. CDR3 loop: CASSHVQGNTEAFF. CDR3 DNA sequence: TGCGCCAGCAGCCATGTACAGGGGAACACTGAAGCTTTCTTT.